The 17 T cell receptor beta chains below all came from one sample that was sequenced in a study of T cells in Graves' hyperthyroidism and ophthalmopathy. Using RNA transcripts as the source, TCR beta CDR3 regions were amplified. RT-PCR in the first round (using the HTBI primer set) targeted the TCR CDR3. TCRdb itself ran the multiplex PCR reads through MiXCR, one entry per CDR3 protein. Found here are approximately 420,000 distinct CDR3 sequences, around 14% of them singletons; the top ten hold approximately 32%. Sequencing used blood. Receptors originate from a woman in her 30s with Graves' hyperthyroidism.

A note on this clonotype: A much larger clone lies a single base off, so this may be a read error. This chain links TRBV3-1 with TRBJ1-5; D is uncertain. The CDR3 contains 13 residues. V lost 0 bases, J lost 5 bases, and 5 bases lay in between. CDR1 and CDR2 (germline): LGHDT, YNNKEL (reference sequence). The CDR3 bases are TGTGCCAGCAGCCAAGATTGGGATCAGCCCCAGCATTTT. Its translation: CASSQDWDQPQHF.

Ten or more counts support this clonotype. This rearrangement joins TRBV28 to TRBJ2-1; D call uncertain. Deletions cut 2 bases from V and 6 bases from J, with 8 bases between. This CDR3 region has 13 residues. The germline gives CDR1 MDHEN, CDR2 SYDVKM. The CDR3 DNA sequence: TGTGCCAGCAGTTTAAACAACCTCAATGAGCAGTTCTTC. This translates into CASSLNNLNEQFF.

This clonotype showed up just a few times. The V call is TRBV6-5, the J call TRBJ2-7; 9 positions agree with TRBD1. V gave up 6 bases and J gave up 4 bases; unmatched junction bases: 4. The CDR3 is 13 amino acids. Per the germline V gene, CDR1 is MNHEY and CDR2 is SVGAGI. The CDR3 nucleotides read TGTGCCAGCAGATACGGACAGGGGTACGAGCAGTACTTC. Its protein is CASRYGQGYEQYF.

This clonotype has just a few counts. This chain links TRBV20-1 with TRBJ1-5; D is possibly TRBD1 (5 bases). The ends were cut back, 2 bases at V and 9 bases at J, with 17 bases in the middle. This CDR3 spans 14 amino acids. Germline CDR1 reads DFQATT; CDR2 reads SNEGSKA (reference sequence). The CDR3 sequence is CSARPPQGLGPQHF. The CDR3 nucleotides read TGCAGTGCTAGACCCCCCCAGGGCTTAGGGCCCCAGCATTTT.

This clonotype was seen repeatedly, ten times or more. The chain joins TRBV28 to TRBJ1-2; 7 positions match TRBD1. Looked up from germline, CDR1 is MDHEN and CDR2 is SYDVKM. CDR3 length: 15 residues. Trimming removed 5 bases from V and 4 bases from J; junction bases left unmatched: 10. The CDR3 spells CASSGTGVRGYGYTF. For the CDR3, the DNA is TGTGCCAGCAGTGGCACAGGGGTGAGAGGCTATGGCTACACCTTC.

This clonotype has ten or more counts. The chain is built from TRBV6-1 and TRBJ2-4; the match to TRBD2 covers 7 bases. CDR1 MNHNS and CDR2 SASEGT come from the germline V gene. The CDR3 length is 15 residues. Unmatched junction bases numbered 6, after V lost 6 bases and J lost 1 base. Here the CDR3 DNA reads TGTGCCAGCAGCGATACTAGCGTGGCCAAAAACATTCAGTACTTC. It specifies CASSDTSVAKNIQYF.

This clonotype was counted at least ten times. The genes are TRBV18 and TRBJ2-3; D remains unclear. The CDR3 sequence is 14 residues long. Germline assignment: CDR1 KGHSH and CDR2 LQKENI. V was trimmed by 2 bases and J by 8 bases, leaving 14 bases between them. The CDR3, as DNA: TGTGCCAGCTCACCAGGATACCGGCTAGGTACGCAGTATTTT. Amino acid sequence: CASSPGYRLGTQYF.

This clonotype was detected only a few times. The chain uses TRBV2 and TRBJ2-5, with 8 bases aligning to TRBD2. The CDR3 contains 15 residues. V was pared by 2 bases and J by 4 bases, with 6 bases of the junction left unmatched. The germline V gene has CDR1 SNHLY and CDR2 FYNNEI. The CDR3 loop reads CASSESGSPRETQYF. DNA of the CDR3: TGTGCCAGCAGTGAAAGCGGGAGCCCCCGAGAGACCCAGTACTTC.

The rearrangement links TRBV6-1 to TRBJ1-5; D uncertain. Germline V gene lookup returns CDR1 MNHNS and CDR2 SASEGT. CDR3 length: 12 residues. V was trimmed by 3 bases and J by 6 bases, leaving 6 bases between them. CDR3 bases: TGTGCCAGCAGTGAGCCCATTCAGCCCCAGCATTTT. Protein: CASSEPIQPQHF.

This clonotype was seen repeatedly, ten times or more. The rearrangement joins TRBV20-1 to TRBJ2-3; no definite D call. Germline CDR1 DFQATT, CDR2 SNEGSKA (reference sequence). The ends were cut back, 0 bases at V and 5 bases at J, with 18 bases in the middle. The CDR3 extends over 16 amino acids. CDR3 sequence reads: CSARDLASYREDTQYF. The DNA of the CDR3 is TGCAGTGCTAGAGATCTTGCGTCGTACCGAGAAGATACGCAGTATTTT.

The chain employs TRBV11-2 and TRBJ1-5; TRBD1 matches at 7 bases. Trimming at V came to 2 bases and at J to 5 bases, leaving 3 bases not matched to a gene. This CDR3 spans 14 amino acids. Germline V CDR1 and CDR2: SGHAT, FQNNGV. The CDR3 DNA follows: TGTGCCAGCAGCTTACAGGGGGTTGATCAGCCCCAGCATTTT. It codes for CASSLQGVDQPQHF.

The V call is TRBV27, the J call TRBJ2-3; 8 bases agree with TRBD2. This CDR3 spans 15 amino acids. Germline CDR1 is MNHEY and CDR2 is SMNVEV (reference sequence). The V segment lost 3 bases and the J segment 5 bases; nucleotides outside the gene matches: 7. The CDR3, as DNA: TGTGCCAGCAGTTTCGGCCTAGCGGGTAGAGATACGCAGTATTTT. As protein: CASSFGLAGRDTQYF.

J is TRBJ2-2 and V is TRBV27; D remains unclear. The CDR3 sequence is 19 residues long. Trimming took 5 bases from V and 0 from J, leaving 22 bases between them. Germline CDR1 MNHEY, CDR2 SMNVEV (reference sequence). DNA for the CDR3: TGTGCCAGCAGTGATTTCCGGGTAGAGAACACCCCGAACACCGGGGAGCTGTTTTTT. This sequence encodes CASSDFRVENTPNTGELFF.

V gene TRBV19 combines with J gene TRBJ1-1; D might be TRBD1 (6 bases). There are 15 residues in the CDR3. The V gene's germline CDR1 is LNHDA and CDR2 SQIVND (reference sequence). Trimming shortened V by 8 bases and J by 1 base, and 17 bases separated the two germline ends. The CDR3 nucleotides are TGTGCCAGTGGGGATGATGGGACAAAGAACACTGAAGCTTTCTTT. Protein sequence: CASGDDGTKNTEAFF. The whole variable domain, filled in from reference TRBV19 and TRBJ1-1, reads DGGITQSPKYLFRKEGQNVTLSCEQNLNHDAMYWYRQDPGQGLRLIYYSQIVNDFQKGDIAEGYSVSREKKESFPLTVTSAQKNPTAFYLCASGDDGTKNTEAFFGQGTRLTVV.

This clonotype appeared a few times. This sequence joins TRBV6-1 and TRBJ2-7; D possibly corresponds to TRBD2 (6 bases). Germline CDR1 is MNHNS and CDR2 is SASEGT. This CDR3 contains 17 residues. Trimming pared 6 bases from V and 2 bases from J, leaving 23 bases between. CDR3 in DNA: TGTGCCAGCAGGCGCGGGACTCCTCCGCCCCTTACCTACGAGCAGTACTTC. Encoded protein: CASRRGTPPPLTYEQYF.

Worth noting for this clonotype: A much larger clone sits a single nucleotide away, making a read error possible. The chain carries TRBV28 and TRBJ2-2; 7 bases map to TRBD1. CDR3 length equals 14 residues. Germline loops: CDR1 MDHEN, CDR2 SYDVKM. The CDR3 sequence is CASGLDRVIGELFF. CDR3 bases: TGTGCCAGCGGTTTAGACAGGGTTATCGGGGAGCTGTTTTTT.

This clonotype occurred a few times. The chain has TRBV20-1 and TRBJ2-1; D perhaps matches TRBD2 (6 bases). This CDR3 is 16 amino acids long. The V end lost 2 bases, the J end lost 7 bases, and 21 bases lay between the germline ends. The germline V gene has CDR1 DFQATT and CDR2 SNEGSKA (reference sequence). The CDR3 region is CSARSSSVRFANEQFF. CDR3 in DNA: TGCAGTGCTAGATCGTCTAGCGTAAGGTTCGCTAATGAGCAGTTCTTC.